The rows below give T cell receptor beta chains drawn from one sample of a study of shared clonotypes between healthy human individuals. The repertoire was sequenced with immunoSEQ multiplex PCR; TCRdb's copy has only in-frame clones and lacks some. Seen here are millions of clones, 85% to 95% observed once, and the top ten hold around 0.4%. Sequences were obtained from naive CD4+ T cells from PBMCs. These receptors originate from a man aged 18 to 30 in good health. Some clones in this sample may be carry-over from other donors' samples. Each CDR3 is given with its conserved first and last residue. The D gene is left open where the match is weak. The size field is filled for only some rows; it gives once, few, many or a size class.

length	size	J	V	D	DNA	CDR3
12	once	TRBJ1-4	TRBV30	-	TGTGCCTGGTCCCCGGAACTTGAAAAACTGTTTTTT	CAWSPELEKLFF
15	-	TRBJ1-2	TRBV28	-	TGTGCCAGCAGTCCACCTCTGGGGGGCGACTATGGCTACACCTTC	CASSPPLGGDYGYTF
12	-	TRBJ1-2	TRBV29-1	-	TGCAGCACCGGGGGCACAAACTATGGCTACACCTTC	CSTGGTNYGYTF
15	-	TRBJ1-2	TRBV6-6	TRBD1	TGTGCCAGCAGCCAGACGGGACAGGGGGAGAGTGGCTACACCTTC	CASSQTGQGESGYTF
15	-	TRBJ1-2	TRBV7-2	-	TGTGCCAGCAGCCCCGGGCTGAGCTCTAACTATGGCTACACCTTC	CASSPGLSSNYGYTF
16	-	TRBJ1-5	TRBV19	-	TGTGCCAGTAGTATATTATACCCATCGGTCGGCCAGCCCCAGCATTTT	CASSILYPSVGQPQHF
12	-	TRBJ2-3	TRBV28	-	TGTGCCACGTGGGGGGCGTCAGATACGCAGTATTTT	CATWGASDTQYF
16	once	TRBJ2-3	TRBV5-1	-	TGCGCCAGCAGCCAATCTGGGCCCCGGCCCACAGATACGCAGTATTTT	CASSQSGPRPTDTQYF
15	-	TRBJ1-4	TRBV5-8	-	TGTGCCAGCAGCTTGGGCACAGGGACTGATGAAAAACTGTTTTTT	CASSLGTGTDEKLFF
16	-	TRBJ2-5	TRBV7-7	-	TGTGCCAGCAGCTTAGTGGGCGCGGGCGCCATGGGGACCCAGTACTTC	CASSLVGAGAMGTQYF
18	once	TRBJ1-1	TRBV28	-	TGTGCCAGCAGCCTGAGTCAGCTTTATGTCTCCATTAACACTGAAGCTTTCTTT	CASSLSQLYVSINTEAFF
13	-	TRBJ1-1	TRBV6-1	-	TGTGCCACGACATGGCGGAGGAACACTGAAGCTTTCTTT	CATTWRRNTEAFF
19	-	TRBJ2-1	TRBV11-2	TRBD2	TGTGCCAGCAGCTTAGGGACTAGCGGGAATTCGGGCTCCTACAATGAGCAGTTCTTC	CASSLGTSGNSGSYNEQFF
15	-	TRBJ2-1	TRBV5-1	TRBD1	TGCGCCAGCAGCTTGGACAGGGGTGTCTCCAATGAGCAGTTCTTC	CASSLDRGVSNEQFF
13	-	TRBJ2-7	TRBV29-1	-	TGCAGCGTTGAGAAGGGGGGGTCCTACGAGCAGTACTTC	CSVEKGGSYEQYF
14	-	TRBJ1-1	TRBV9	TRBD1	TGTGCCAGCAGCCCGGGACAGCCGAACACTGAAGCTTTCTTT	CASSPGQPNTEAFF
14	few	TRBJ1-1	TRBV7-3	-	TGTGCCAGCAGCTCGGACAGTTTGAACACTGAAGCTTTCTTT	CASSSDSLNTEAFF
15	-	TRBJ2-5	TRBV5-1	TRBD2	TGCGCCAGCAGCTGGGGACTAGCGGAACAAGAGACCCAGTACTTC	CASSWGLAEQETQYF
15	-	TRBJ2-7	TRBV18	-	TGTGCCACCCACGACGCAGACCAAGGCTCCTACGAGCAGTACTTC	CATHDADQGSYEQYF
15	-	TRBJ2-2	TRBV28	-	TGTGCCAGCAGTCCTCGGAGGTCGGGCACCGGGGAGCTGTTTTTT	CASSPRRSGTGELFF
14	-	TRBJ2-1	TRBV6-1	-	TGTGCCAGCAGTGAAAGTGTCACCTACAATGAGCAGTTCTTC	CASSESVTYNEQFF
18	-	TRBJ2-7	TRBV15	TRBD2	TGTGCCACCAGCAGAGAGTACCGGACTAGCGGGAGTGCCTACGAGCAGTACTTC	CATSREYRTSGSAYEQYF
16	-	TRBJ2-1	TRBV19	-	TGTGCCAGTAGGCACCGGGGGACCGCCTCCTACAATGAGCAGTTCTTC	CASRHRGTASYNEQFF
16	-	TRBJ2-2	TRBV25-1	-	TGTGCCAGCAGTGAATCGGGACCCCAGAACACCGGGGAGCTGTTTTTT	CASSESGPQNTGELFF
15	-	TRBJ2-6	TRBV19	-	TGTGCCAGTAGCAACTACGTCTCTGGGGCCAACGTCCTGACTTTC	CASSNYVSGANVLTF
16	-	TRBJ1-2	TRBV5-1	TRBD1	TGCGCCAGCAGCCCGGATGGACAGGGAGGGGGCTATGGCTACACCTTC	CASSPDGQGGGYGYTF
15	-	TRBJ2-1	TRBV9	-	TGTGCCAGCAGCGTTAGCGGAAACTCCTACAATGAGCAGTTCTTC	CASSVSGNSYNEQFF
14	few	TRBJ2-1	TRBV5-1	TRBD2	TGCGCCAGCAGCTCGACTAGCGGGAGAAATGAGCAGTTCTTC	CASSSTSGRNEQFF
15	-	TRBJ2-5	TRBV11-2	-	TGTGCCAGCAGCTCAAGGGCGTCGGAGTCCGGGACCCAGTACTTC	CASSSRASESGTQYF
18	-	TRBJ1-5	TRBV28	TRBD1	TGTGCCAGCAGACCTCGGGACAGGGGGTATAGGGGCAATCAGCCCCAGCATTTT	CASRPRDRGYRGNQPQHF
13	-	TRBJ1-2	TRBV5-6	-	TGTGCCAGCAGTAGCTCCCCGAGACTTGGCTACACCTTC	CASSSSPRLGYTF
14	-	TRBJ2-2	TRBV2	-	TGTGCCAGCAAGGACTTCATAAACACCGGGGAGCTGTTTTTT	CASKDFINTGELFF
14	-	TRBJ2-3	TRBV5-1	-	TGCGCCAGCAGCTTAGAATCCTTTGAAGATACGCAGTATTTT	CASSLESFEDTQYF
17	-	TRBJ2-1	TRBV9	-	TGTGCCAGCAGCGTAGCTGCCAGCGGGCTGGGATACAATGAGCAGTTCTTC	CASSVAASGLGYNEQFF
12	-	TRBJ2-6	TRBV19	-	TGTGCCAGTAGGTCGGCGGTCAACGTCCTGACTTTC	CASRSAVNVLTF
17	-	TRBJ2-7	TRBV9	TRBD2	TGTGCCAGCAGCGTAGGACTCGGACTAGCGGGATCCTACGAGCAGTACTTC	CASSVGLGLAGSYEQYF
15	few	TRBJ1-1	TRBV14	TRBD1	TGTGCCAGCACCCCCTGGACAGGGCAGAACACTGAAGCTTTCTTT	CASTPWTGQNTEAFF
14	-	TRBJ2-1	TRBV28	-	TGTGCCAGCAGTTTATGGGGCCTTAACAATGAGCAGTTCTTC	CASSLWGLNNEQFF
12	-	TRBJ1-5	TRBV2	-	TGTGCCAGCAGGTATAGCAATCAGCCCCAGCATTTT	CASRYSNQPQHF
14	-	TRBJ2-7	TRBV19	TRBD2	TGTGCCAGTAGCGGACTAGCGGGGTCCTACGAGCAGTACTTC	CASSGLAGSYEQYF
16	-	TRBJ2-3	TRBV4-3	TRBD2	TGCGCCAGCAGCCAAGAGCGGCTAGCGGGAACAGATACGCAGTATTTT	CASSQERLAGTDTQYF
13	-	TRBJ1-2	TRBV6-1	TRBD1	TGTGCCAGCAGCGAACAGGGGGGCTATGGCTACACCTTC	CASSEQGGYGYTF